The clone carrying this T cell receptor (beta chain) was found a few times. Its antigen remains unknown. A second 7 to 11 cycle PCR used barcoded and J-beta primers. TCRdb re-called the 5' RACE reads through MiXCR, storing one row per CDR3 protein. The data contain under 1,000,000 distinct CDR3 sequences, more than 35% of them singletons. This entry is derived from a study of blood T cells in healthy people across ages. Study-wide results and limits: PBMCs left unsorted prevented a conclusive naive versus antigen-experienced comparison.

The V end was cut by 6 bases, the J end by 8 bases, with 35 bases between. The CDR3 runs 19 residues. From germline, CDR1 is DFQATT and CDR2 SNEGSKA (reference sequence). The receptor was isolated from a man older than 75 in good health. The V gene is TRBV20-1, the J gene TRBJ2-1; TRBD2 is a possible D gene (10 bases). Specimen: blood. The CDR3 sequence: CSAPRDRDFRAGGLDEQFF. The CDR3 DNA sequence: TGCAGTGCACCACGGGACAGGGACTTTAGAGCGGGAGGGCTAGATGAGCAGTTCTTC.